This TCR beta chain comes out of a study of vaccination effects on CD4 cells after COVID-19. The overall study: Relative to the second dose, post-vaccine samples were obtained a median of 72 days later. Notes on the study in general: Within healthy vaccinees, only 1 of 255 vaccine-induced clones displayed cross-reactivity with common cold coronaviruses.

About this clone itself: What it binds is not known.

Sequenced by immunoSEQ multiplex PCR; TCRdb stores in-frame clones only, minus some. The table lists tens of thousands of clones, roughly 74% of them singletons. Trimming took off 0 bases at V and 5 bases at J, with 13 bases between the two ends. Germline assignment: CDR1 KGHDR and CDR2 SFDVKD. The CDR3 covers 16 residues. Within the ViraFEST assay, antigen-specific CD4+ T cells underwent expansion with viral peptide pools prior to sequencing. After around 10 days in culture, the CD4+ T cells were isolated. Participants got two doses of BNT162b2 or mRNA-1273 vaccine. Previously uninfected by SARS-CoV-2, the vaccine recipients also showed negative nucleocapsid antibodies. Half-medium changes using IL-2 medium occurred on days 3 and 7.

This specimen consisted of CD4+ T cells from PBMCs cultured with HCoV-229E spike peptides, obtained after COVID-19 vaccination. The chain links TRBV24-1 to TRBJ2-1; D possibly matches TRBD1 or TRBD2 (6 bases each). This clonotype was sampled from a human donor who received a COVID-19 vaccine. In DNA, the CDR3 is TGTGCCACCAGTGATTTGGGTGGGGGGCACCACAATGAGCAGTTCTTC. Translated: CATSDLGGGHHNEQFF.